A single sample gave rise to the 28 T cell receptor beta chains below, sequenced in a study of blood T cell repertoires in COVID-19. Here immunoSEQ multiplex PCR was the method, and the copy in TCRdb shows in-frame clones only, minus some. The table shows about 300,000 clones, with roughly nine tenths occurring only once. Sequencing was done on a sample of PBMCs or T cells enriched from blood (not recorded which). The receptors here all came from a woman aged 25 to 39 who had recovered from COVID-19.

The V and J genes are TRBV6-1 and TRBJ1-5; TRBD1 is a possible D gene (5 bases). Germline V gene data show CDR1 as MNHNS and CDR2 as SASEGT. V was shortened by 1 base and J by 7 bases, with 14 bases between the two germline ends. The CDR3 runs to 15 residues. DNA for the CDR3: TGTGCCAGCAGTGAAGTGGGAGGGGTAAGCCAGCCCCAGCATTTT. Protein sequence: CASSEVGGVSQPQHF.

The CDR3 loop reads CASSLTGGPQETQYF. The DNA of the CDR3 is TGCGCCAGCAGCCTGACAGGGGGTCCACAGGAGACCCAGTACTTC. The V and J genes are TRBV5-1 and TRBJ2-5; 9 bases are shared with TRBD1. In germline, CDR1 is SGHRS, CDR2 YFSETQ. This CDR3 comprises 15 residues. The V segment lost 4 bases and the J segment 5 bases; nucleotides outside the gene matches: 9.

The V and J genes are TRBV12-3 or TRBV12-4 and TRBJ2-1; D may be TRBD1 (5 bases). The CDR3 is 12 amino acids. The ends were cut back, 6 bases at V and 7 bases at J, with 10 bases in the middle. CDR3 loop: CASSRQFNEQFF. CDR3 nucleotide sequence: TGTGCCAGCAGCCGACAGTTTAATGAGCAGTTCTTC.

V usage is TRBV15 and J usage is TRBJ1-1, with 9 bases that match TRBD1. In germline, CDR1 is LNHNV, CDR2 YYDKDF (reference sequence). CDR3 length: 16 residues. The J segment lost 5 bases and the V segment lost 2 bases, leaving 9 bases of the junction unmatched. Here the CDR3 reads CATSRRAGTGLTEAFF. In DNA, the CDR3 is TGTGCCACCAGCAGACGGGCGGGGACAGGGTTGACTGAAGCTTTCTTT.

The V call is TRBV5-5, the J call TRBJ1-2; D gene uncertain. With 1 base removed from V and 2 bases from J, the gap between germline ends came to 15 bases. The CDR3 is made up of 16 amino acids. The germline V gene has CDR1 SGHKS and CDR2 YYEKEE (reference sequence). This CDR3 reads CASSLSVWESNYGYTF. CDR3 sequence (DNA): TGTGCCAGCAGCTTGAGCGTATGGGAGTCCAACTATGGCTACACCTTC.

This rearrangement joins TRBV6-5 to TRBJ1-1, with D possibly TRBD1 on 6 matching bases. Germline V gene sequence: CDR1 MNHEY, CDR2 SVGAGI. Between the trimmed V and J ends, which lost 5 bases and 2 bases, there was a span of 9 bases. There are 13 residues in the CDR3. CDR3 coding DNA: TGTGCCAGCAGTCAGGACAGAAACACTGAAGCTTTCTTT. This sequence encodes CASSQDRNTEAFF.

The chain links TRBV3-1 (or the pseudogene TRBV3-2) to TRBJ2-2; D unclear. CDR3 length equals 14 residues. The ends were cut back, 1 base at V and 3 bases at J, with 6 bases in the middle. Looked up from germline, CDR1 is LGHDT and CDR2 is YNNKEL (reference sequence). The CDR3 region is CASSQVRHTGELFF. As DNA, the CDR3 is TGTGCCAGCAGCCAAGTGCGTCACACCGGGGAGCTGTTTTTT.

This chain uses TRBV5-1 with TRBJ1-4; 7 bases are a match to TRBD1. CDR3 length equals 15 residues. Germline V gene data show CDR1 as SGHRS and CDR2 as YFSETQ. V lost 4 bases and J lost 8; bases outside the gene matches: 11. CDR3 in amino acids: CASSKSQGIGEKLFF. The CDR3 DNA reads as TGCGCCAGCAGCAAGTCACAGGGGATTGGGGAAAAACTGTTTTTT.

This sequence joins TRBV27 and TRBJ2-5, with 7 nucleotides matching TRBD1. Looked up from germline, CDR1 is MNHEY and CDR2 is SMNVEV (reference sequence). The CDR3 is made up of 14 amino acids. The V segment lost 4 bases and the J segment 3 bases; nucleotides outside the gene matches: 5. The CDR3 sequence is CASSSTGTEETQYF. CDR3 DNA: TGTGCCAGCAGTTCAACCGGGACAGAAGAGACCCAGTACTTC.

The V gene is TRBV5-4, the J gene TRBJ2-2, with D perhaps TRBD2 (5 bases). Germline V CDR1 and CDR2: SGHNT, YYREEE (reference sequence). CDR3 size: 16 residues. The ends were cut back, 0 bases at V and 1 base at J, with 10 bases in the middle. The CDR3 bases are TGTGCCAGCAGCTTGGTCGCGGGTTTGAACACCGGGGAGCTGTTTTTT. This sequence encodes CASSLVAGLNTGELFF.

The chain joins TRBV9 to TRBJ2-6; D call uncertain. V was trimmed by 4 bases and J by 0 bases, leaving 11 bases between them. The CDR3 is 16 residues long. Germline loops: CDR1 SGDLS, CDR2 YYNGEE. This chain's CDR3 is CASSRNRSSGANVLTF. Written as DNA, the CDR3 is TGTGCCAGCAGCCGGAACCGGAGCTCTGGGGCCAACGTCCTGACTTTC.

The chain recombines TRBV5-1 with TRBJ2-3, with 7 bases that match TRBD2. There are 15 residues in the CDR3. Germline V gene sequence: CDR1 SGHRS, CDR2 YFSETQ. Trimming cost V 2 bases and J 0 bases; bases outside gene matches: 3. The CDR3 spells CASSFRGESTDTQYF. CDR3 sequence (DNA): TGCGCCAGCAGCTTTCGGGGGGAAAGCACAGATACGCAGTATTTT.

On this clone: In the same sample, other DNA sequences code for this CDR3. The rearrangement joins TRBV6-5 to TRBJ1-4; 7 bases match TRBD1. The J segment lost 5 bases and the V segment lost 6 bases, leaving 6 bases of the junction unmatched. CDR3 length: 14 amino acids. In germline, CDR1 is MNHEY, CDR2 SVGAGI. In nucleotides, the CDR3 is TGTGCCAGCAGCCCGACAGGGACGAATGAAAAACTGTTTTTT. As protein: CASSPTGTNEKLFF.

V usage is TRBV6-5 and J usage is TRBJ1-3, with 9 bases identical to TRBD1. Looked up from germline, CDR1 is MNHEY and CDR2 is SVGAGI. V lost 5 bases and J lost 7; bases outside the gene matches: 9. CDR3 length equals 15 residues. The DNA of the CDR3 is TGTGCCAGCAGTACCCGGGACAGGGATCCGAACACCATATATTTT. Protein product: CASSTRDRDPNTIYF.

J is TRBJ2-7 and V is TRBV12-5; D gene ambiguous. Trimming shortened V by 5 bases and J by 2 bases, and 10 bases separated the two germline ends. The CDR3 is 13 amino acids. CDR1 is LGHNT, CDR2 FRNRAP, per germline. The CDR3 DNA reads TGTGCTAGTGGTAACTTCCAAGCCTACGAGCAGTACTTC. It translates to CASGNFQAYEQYF. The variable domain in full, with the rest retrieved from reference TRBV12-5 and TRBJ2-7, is DARVTQTPRHKVTEMGQEVTMRCQPILGHNTVFWYRQTMMQGLELLAYFRNRAPLDDSGMPKDRFSAEMPDATLATLKIQPSEPRDSAVYFCASGNFQAYEQYFGPGTRLTVT.

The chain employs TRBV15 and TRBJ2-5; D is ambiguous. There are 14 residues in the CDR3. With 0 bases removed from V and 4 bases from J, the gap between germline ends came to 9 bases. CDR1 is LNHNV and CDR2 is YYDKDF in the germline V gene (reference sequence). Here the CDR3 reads CATSRDSGLETQYF. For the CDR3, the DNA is TGTGCCACCAGCAGAGATTCCGGTTTAGAGACCCAGTACTTC.

CDR3 amino acids: CASSPGGTALSGANVLTF. The CDR3 nucleotides read TGTGCCAGCAGCCCCGGGGGGACGGCCCTCTCTGGGGCCAACGTCCTGACTTTC. This chain uses TRBV9 with TRBJ2-6; 7 nucleotides align to TRBD2. Looked up from germline, CDR1 is SGDLS and CDR2 is YYNGEE. Trimming removed 4 bases from V and 0 bases from J; junction bases left unmatched: 10. This CDR3 has 18 amino acids.

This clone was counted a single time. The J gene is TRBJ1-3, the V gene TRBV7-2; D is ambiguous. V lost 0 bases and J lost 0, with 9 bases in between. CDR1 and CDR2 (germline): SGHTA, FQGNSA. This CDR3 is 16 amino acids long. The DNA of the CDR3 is TGTGCCAGCAGCTTAGCGAACAGAGTCTCTGGAAACACCATATATTTT. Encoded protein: CASSLANRVSGNTIYF.

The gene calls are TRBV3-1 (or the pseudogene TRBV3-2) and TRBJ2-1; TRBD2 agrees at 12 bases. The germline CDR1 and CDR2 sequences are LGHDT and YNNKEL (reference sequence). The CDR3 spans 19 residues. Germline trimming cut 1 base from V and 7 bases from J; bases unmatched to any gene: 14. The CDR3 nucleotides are TGTGCCAGCAGCCAAGTGCGCGAATCTAGCGGGGGGGCCCTTAATGAGCAGTTCTTC. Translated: CASSQVRESSGGALNEQFF.

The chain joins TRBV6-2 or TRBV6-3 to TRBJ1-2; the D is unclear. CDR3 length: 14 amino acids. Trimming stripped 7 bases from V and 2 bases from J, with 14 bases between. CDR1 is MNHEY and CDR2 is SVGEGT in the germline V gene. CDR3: CASNPDGVNYGYTF. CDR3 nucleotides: TGTGCCAGCAACCCAGACGGGGTAAACTATGGCTACACCTTC.

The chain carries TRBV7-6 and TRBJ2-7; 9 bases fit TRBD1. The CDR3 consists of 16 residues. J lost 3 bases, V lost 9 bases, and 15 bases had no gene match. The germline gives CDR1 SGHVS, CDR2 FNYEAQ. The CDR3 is CARSHTGGRTYYEQYF. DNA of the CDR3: TGTGCCAGATCCCACACAGGGGGCCGTACGTACTACGAGCAGTACTTC. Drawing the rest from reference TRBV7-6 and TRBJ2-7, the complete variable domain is GAGVSQSPRYKVTKRGQDVALRCDPISGHVSLYWYRQALGQGPEFLTYFNYEAQQDKSGLPNDRFSAERPEGSISTLTIQRTEQRDSAMYRCARSHTGGRTYYEQYFGPGTRLTVT.

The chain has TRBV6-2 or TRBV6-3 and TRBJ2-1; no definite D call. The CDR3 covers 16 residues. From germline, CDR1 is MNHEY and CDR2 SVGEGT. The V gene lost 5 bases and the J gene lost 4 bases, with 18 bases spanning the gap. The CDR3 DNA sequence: TGTGCCAGCAGTCCGAGGAGAAGCTCTACATACAATGAGCAGTTCTTC. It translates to CASSPRRSSTYNEQFF.

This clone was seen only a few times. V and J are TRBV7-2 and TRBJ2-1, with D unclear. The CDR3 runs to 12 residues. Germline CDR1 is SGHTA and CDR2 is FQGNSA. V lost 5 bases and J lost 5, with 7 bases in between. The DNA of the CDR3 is TGTGCCAGCAGCGGAGTCCACAATGAGCAGTTCTTC. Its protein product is CASSGVHNEQFF.

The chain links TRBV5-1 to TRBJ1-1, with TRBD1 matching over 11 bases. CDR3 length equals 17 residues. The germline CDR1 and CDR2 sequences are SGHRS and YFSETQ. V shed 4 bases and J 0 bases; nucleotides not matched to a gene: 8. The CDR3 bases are TGCGCCAGCAGCCGAGAACCGGACAGGGGGCTGAACACTGAAGCTTTCTTT. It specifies CASSREPDRGLNTEAFF.

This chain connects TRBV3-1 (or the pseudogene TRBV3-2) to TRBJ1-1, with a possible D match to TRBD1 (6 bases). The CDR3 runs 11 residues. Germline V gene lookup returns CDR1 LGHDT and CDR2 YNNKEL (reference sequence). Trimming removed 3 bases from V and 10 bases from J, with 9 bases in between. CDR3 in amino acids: CASSHGGAAFF. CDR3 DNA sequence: TGTGCCAGCAGCCATGGGGGGGCAGCTTTCTTT.

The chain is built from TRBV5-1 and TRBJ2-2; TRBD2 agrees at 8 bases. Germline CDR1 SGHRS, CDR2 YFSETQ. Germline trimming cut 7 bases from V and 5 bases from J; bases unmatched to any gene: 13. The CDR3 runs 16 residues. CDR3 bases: TGCGCCAGCCTGCGAGTAGCGGGGCCAGGGACCGGGGAGCTGTTTTTT. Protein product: CASLRVAGPGTGELFF.

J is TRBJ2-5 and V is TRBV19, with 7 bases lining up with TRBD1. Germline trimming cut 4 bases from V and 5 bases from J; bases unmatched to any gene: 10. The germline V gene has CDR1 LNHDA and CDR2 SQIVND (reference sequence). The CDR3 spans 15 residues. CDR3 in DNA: TGTGCCAGTAGTAACTCCGGGACAGAAGGGGAGACCCAGTACTTC. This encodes CASSNSGTEGETQYF.

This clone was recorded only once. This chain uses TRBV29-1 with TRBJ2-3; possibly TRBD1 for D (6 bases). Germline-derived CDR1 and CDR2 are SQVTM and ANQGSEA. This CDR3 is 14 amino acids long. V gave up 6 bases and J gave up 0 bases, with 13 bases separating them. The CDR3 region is CSVRKGVSTDTQYF. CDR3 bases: TGCAGCGTCCGCAAGGGGGTTAGCACAGATACGCAGTATTTT.